Listed below are T cell receptor beta chains from one sample, sequenced in a study of identical twins. Using its own MiXCR run on the 5' RACE reads, TCRdb lists one record per CDR3 protein. The repertoire includes some 560,000 distinct CDR3 sequences, more than 9% of them detected once, and 2.5% to 3.5% sits in the top ten. This sample also appeared in a second study, on yellow fever vaccine responses in identical twins.

The material sequenced was PBMCs. Receptor source: a woman under 30 in good health. The CDR3 runs from the conserved cysteine through the conserved F or W.

v_call	j_call	cdr3_aa
TRBV12-3/TRBV12-4	TRBJ1-1	CASTQGAMSTEAFF
TRBV4-3	TRBJ1-5	CASSQEATENQPQHF
TRBV20-1	TRBJ2-5	CSATGGWYQETQYF
TRBV6-5	TRBJ2-7	CASTHRGGEQYF
TRBV2	TRBJ2-7	CASSKRDYSGYEQYF
TRBV7-9	TRBJ2-7	CASSSGTGNYEQYF
TRBV12-3/TRBV12-4	TRBJ2-3	CASSPDLTTDTQYF
TRBV4-1	TRBJ2-2	CASSKVWGSDTGELFF
TRBV4-3	TRBJ2-3	CASSQGRGTGFRSDTQYF
TRBV18	TRBJ2-7	CASSPQGAIYEQYF
TRBV11-2	TRBJ2-1	CASSLETLRLAGGPNEQFF
TRBV29-1	TRBJ2-1	CSGSRQASGEQFF
TRBV6-2/TRBV6-3	TRBJ2-3	CASSRAGAATDTQYF
TRBV29-1	TRBJ2-5	CSVLLSSGGADGETQYF
TRBV20-1	TRBJ2-1	CSARGGSHQFF
TRBV9	TRBJ2-7	CASSVAPEYEQYF
TRBV7-9	TRBJ2-5	CASSQRQATQETQYF
TRBV2	TRBJ2-5	CASLFRGRNQETQYF
TRBV23-1	TRBJ2-3	CASSQSRTDSCGTDTQYF
TRBV20-1	TRBJ1-1	CSALTGQGGTEAFF
TRBV5-1	TRBJ2-7	CASSLEGGEDEQYF
TRBV25-1	TRBJ2-5	CASSDHPRDRVGGETQYF
TRBV5-1	TRBJ1-2	CASSLGGENYGYTF
TRBV11-1	TRBJ2-5	CASSLGAGGALNFQETQYF
TRBV7-8	TRBJ1-1	CASSSQGANTEAFF
TRBV27	TRBJ1-1	CASSLGGGGTEAFF
TRBV7-9	TRBJ2-7	CASGRLSREQYF
TRBV2	TRBJ2-2	CASRRHRTGELFF
TRBV10-3	TRBJ2-2	CAISEIVGTGELFF
TRBV6-1	TRBJ1-5	CASTLRQESQPQHF
TRBV6-6	TRBJ1-2	CASSYSGVEGYTF
TRBV7-2	TRBJ1-4	CASSSQWGTNEKLFF
TRBV7-2	TRBJ1-6	CASSFGGLNSPLHF
TRBV7-2	TRBJ2-5	CASSIGSQETQYF
TRBV12-3/TRBV12-4	TRBJ1-1	CASSMGQGRSTEAFF
TRBV7-9	TRBJ1-3	CASSSTGVSGNTIYF
TRBV20-1	TRBJ2-7	CSAGGDRDYEQYF
TRBV29-1	TRBJ2-7	CSVYRDEQYF
TRBV6-5	TRBJ2-5	CASSYSRGGETQYF
TRBV7-2	TRBJ2-3	CASSLASGLSTDTQYF
TRBV12-3/TRBV12-4	TRBJ2-3	CASSLAPPSTDTQYF
TRBV30	TRBJ2-2	CAWSGGRGPGELFF
TRBV7-8	TRBJ2-7	CASSLDISSGLYEQYF
TRBV7-9	TRBJ1-4	CASSFSGPGANEKLFF
TRBV6-2/TRBV6-3	TRBJ2-1	CASSYFLGQGGYNEQFF
TRBV5-1	TRBJ2-2	CASSHVRQGLNTGELFF
TRBV3-1	TRBJ2-1	CASSHGGYNEQFF
TRBV7-2	TRBJ2-7	CASSLDTGEGREQYF
TRBV7-6	TRBJ2-1	CASSLGSGGGRGNEQFF
TRBV6-5	TRBJ1-4	CASSFKATNEKLFF
TRBV18	TRBJ2-7	CASSRGTSLYEQYF